This T cell receptor beta chain emerged from a study of CD8+CD57+ T cells in acquired aplastic anemia. Study overall: The sorted CD4+ and CD8+ cells yielded an average around 3.2 ug of DNA. Study results and limitations: Patients had roughly 30 CD8+ CDR3 sequences in common with controls (the shared set).

V shed 7 bases and J shed 4 bases, with 10 bases lying between them. The CDR3 length is 13 residues. Germline CDR1 and CDR2: SGHTA and FQGTGA. Profiles of TCR beta VDJ and CDR3 were generated from a genomic DNA template. TCRdb independently ran MiXCR on the reads; one entry per CDR3 protein. The profile covers some 200,000 distinct CDR3 sequences, with approximately 48% appearing a single time and more than 1.5% taken by the ten largest. In patients chosen for sequencing, flow cytometry had shown CD8+CD57+ cell expansion. Every one of the patients had aplastic anemia (severe, acquired). Patients had not yet gotten any therapy when their blood was taken for sampling. A remark on this clonotype: Its antigen is not known.

What was sequenced was sorted CD4+, CD8+, or CD8+CD57+ T cells (not recorded which) from PBMCs. This receptor was identified in a human donor with aplastic anemia. The chain is built from TRBV7-3 and TRBJ2-2; the D call may be TRBD1 or TRBD2 (5 bases each). The CDR3 DNA reads as TGTGCCAGCAAGACTGGGGGCACCGGGGAGCTGTTTTTT. Its translation is CASKTGGTGELFF.